This passage covers 8 T cell receptor beta chains from one sample sequenced in a study of siplizumab effects on memory and regulatory T cells. Produced via immunoSEQ multiplex PCR; TCRdb's table is partial and in-frame only. This table holds more than 90,000 clones, roughly 94% found once. The sequenced material came from non-Treg CD4+ T cells sorted from blood. These receptors were taken from a human donor in good health.

The chain couples TRBV7-9 to TRBJ2-3; D is perhaps TRBD2 (5 bases). Germline values: CDR1 SEHNR, CDR2 FQNEAQ (reference sequence). V was cut by 4 bases and J by 0 bases, with 8 bases left in between. This CDR3 comprises 14 residues. The CDR3 region has the DNA TGTGCCAGCAGCTCGACTATTAGCACAGATACGCAGTATTTT. This sequence encodes CASSSTISTDTQYF.

The V gene is TRBV27, the J gene TRBJ2-7; TRBD1 aligns across 9 bases. The CDR3 extends over 13 amino acids. J was trimmed by 6 bases and V by 8 bases; bases with no gene match: 8. CDR1 and CDR2 from the germline V gene are MNHEY and SMNVEV (reference sequence). CDR3 sequence reads: CASGTGWRFEQYF. CDR3 coding DNA: TGTGCCAGCGGGACAGGGTGGAGGTTCGAGCAGTACTTC.

In this sample, this clone turned up once. The J gene is TRBJ2-1, the V gene TRBV7-9; tentatively, D is TRBD1 (6 bases). This CDR3 spans 14 amino acids. In germline, CDR1 is SEHNR, CDR2 FQNEAQ (reference sequence). Trimming took 7 bases from V and 8 from J, leaving 18 bases between them. The CDR3 loop is CASNALVGGHEQFF. CDR3 DNA sequence: TGTGCCAGCAACGCACTAGTAGGGGGACATGAGCAGTTCTTC.

V and J are TRBV6-5 and TRBJ2-1; D might be TRBD2 (6 bases). The CDR3 covers 12 residues. Trimming shortened V by 6 bases and J by 7 bases, and 10 bases separated the two germline ends. The germline V gene has CDR1 MNHEY and CDR2 SVGAGI. The CDR3 loop reads CASRKSGNEQFF. The DNA of the CDR3 is TGTGCCAGCAGAAAAAGCGGGAATGAGCAGTTCTTC.

The rearrangement uses TRBV10-2 and TRBJ1-2, with 12 bases that match TRBD1. The CDR3 loop spans 16 amino acids. V trimming: 10 bases; J trimming: 4 bases; junction bases outside the gene matches: 13. Germline V gene lookup returns CDR1 WSHSY and CDR2 SAAADI. The CDR3 region has the DNA TGCGCCACCCGGAACGGGACAGGGGGCTATCGCTATGGCTACACCTTC. It codes for CATRNGTGGYRYGYTF.

V usage is TRBV7-9 and J usage is TRBJ1-1; 8 bases fit TRBD1. The CDR3 extends over 17 amino acids. V dropped 3 bases and J dropped 1; count of bases not matched to a gene: 10. Per germline, CDR1 SEHNR and CDR2 FQNEAQ (reference sequence). CDR3: CASSFFDRGQGNTEAFF. As DNA, the CDR3 is TGTGCCAGCAGCTTTTTTGACAGGGGCCAGGGGAACACTGAAGCTTTCTTT.

This chain joins TRBV9 and TRBJ1-1; D call uncertain. This CDR3 region has 14 residues. V gave up 0 bases and J gave up 3 bases, with 9 bases separating them. Germline lookup yields CDR1 SGDLS and CDR2 YYNGEE. The CDR3 spells CASSVGQSHTEAFF. Here the CDR3 DNA reads TGTGCCAGCAGCGTAGGGCAGAGCCACACTGAAGCTTTCTTT.

V usage is TRBV18 and J usage is TRBJ1-3; D is unclear. The CDR3 runs 16 residues. Trimming shortened V by 3 bases and J by 0 bases, and 12 bases separated the two germline ends. Germline values: CDR1 KGHSH, CDR2 LQKENI. For the CDR3, the DNA is TGTGCCAGCTCACCGTCTACAGACTACTCTGGAAACACCATATATTTT. Protein product: CASSPSTDYSGNTIYF.